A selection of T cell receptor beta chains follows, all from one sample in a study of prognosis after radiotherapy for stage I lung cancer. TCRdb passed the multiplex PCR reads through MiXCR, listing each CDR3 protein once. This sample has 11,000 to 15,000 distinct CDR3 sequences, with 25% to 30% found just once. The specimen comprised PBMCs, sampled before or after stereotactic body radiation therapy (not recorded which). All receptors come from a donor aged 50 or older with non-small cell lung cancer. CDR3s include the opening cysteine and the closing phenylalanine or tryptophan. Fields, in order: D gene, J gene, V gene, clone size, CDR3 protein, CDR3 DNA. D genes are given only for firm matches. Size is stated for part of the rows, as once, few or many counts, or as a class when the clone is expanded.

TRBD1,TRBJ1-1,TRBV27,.,CASTQGMMNTEAFF,TGTGCCAGCACACAGGGGATGATGAACACTGAAGCTTTCTTT
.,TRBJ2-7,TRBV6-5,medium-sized,CASSYQYGSGYEQYF,TGTGCCAGCAGTTACCAGTATGGAAGCGGTTACGAGCAGTACTTC
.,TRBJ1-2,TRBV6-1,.,CASSPPPNLGAYTF,TGTGCCAGCAGCCCCCCGCCAAACCTCGGGGCCTACACCTTC
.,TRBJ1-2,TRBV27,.,CASSPQGPNYFYTF,TGTGCCAGCAGTCCTCAGGGTCCTAACTATTTCTACACCTTC
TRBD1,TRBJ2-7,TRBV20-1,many,CSARNTGGAGYEQYF,TGCAGTGCTAGAAACACAGGGGGCGCGGGCTACGAGCAGTACTTC
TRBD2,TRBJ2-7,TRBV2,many,CASRDGGGASGFSYEQYF,TGTGCCAGCAGGGACGGGGGTGGGGCTAGCGGGTTTTCCTACGAGCAGTACTTC
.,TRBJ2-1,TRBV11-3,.,CASSPPVGDEQFF,TGTGCCAGCAGCCCACCGGTTGGCGATGAGCAGTTCTTC
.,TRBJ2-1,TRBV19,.,CASKSTQFNNEQFF,TGTGCCAGCAAGTCAACCCAATTTAACAATGAGCAGTTCTTC
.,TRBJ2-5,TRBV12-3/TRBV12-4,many,CASSLRTGRETQYF,TGTGCCAGCAGTTTAAGAACAGGGAGGGAGACCCAGTACTTC
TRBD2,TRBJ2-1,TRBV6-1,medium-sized,CASRERPQREKRYEQFF,TGTGCCAGCAGGGAGCGACCCCAGCGGGAGAAAAGGTATGAGCAGTTCTTC
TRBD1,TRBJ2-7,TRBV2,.,CASDPTGYEKYF,TGTGCCAGCGACCCGACAGGGTATGAGAAGTACTTC
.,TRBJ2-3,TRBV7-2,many,CASSLVATSTDTQYF,TGTGCCAGCAGCTTAGTTGCTACCTCCACAGATACGCAGTATTTT
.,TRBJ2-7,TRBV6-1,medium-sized,CASRSRGSYEQYF,TGTGCCAGCAGGAGCAGGGGCTCCTACGAGCAGTACTTC
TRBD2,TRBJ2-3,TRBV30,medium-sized,CAWSTSGGGDTQYF,TGTGCCTGGTCTACTAGCGGGGGGGGAGATACGCAGTATTTT
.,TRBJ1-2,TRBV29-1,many,CSVDVDKYYGYTF,TGCAGCGTTGACGTTGACAAGTACTATGGCTACACCTTC
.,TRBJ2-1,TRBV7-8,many,CASSKPGWGNEQFF,TGTGCCAGCAGCAAACCCGGTTGGGGTAATGAGCAGTTCTTC
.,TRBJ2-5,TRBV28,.,CASSLYPSFGAVETQYF,TGTGCCAGCAGTTTGTACCCGAGTTTCGGGGCGGTAGAGACCCAGTACTTC
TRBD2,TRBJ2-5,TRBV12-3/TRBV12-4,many,CASSLAGGETQYF,TGTGCCAGCAGTTTGGCGGGGGGGGAGACCCAGTACTTC
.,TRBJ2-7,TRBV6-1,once,CVSSPSTRSYEQYF,TGTGTCAGCAGCCCTTCCACGAGGTCCTACGAGCAGTACTTC
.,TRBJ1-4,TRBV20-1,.,CSARLRGADEKLFF,TGCAGTGCTAGGTTGAGGGGGGCGGATGAAAAACTGTTTTTT
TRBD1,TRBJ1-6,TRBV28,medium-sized,CASISHTGAHNSPLHF,TGTGCCAGCATCTCGCATACAGGGGCGCATAATTCACCCCTCCACTTT
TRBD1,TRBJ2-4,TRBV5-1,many,CASSGTGVENIQYF,TGCGCCAGCAGCGGGACAGGGGTTGAAAACATTCAGTACTTC
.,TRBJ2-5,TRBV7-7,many,CASSLGGYGGETQYF,TGTGCTAGCAGCTTAGGGGGTTATGGTGGAGAGACCCAGTACTTC